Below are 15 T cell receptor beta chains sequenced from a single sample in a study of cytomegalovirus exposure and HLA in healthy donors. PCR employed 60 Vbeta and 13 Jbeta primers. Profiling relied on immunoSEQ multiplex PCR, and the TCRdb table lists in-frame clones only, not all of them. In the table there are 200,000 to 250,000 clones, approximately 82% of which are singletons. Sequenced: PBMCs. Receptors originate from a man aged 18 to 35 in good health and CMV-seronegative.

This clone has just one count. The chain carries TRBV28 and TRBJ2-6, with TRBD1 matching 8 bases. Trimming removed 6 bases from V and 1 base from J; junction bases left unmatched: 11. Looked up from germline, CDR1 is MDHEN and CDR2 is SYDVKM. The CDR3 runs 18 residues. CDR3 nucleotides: TGTGCCAGCAGCTCAACCACAGGGGGGCTATCTGGGGCCAACGTCCTGACTTTC. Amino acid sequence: CASSSTTGGLSGANVLTF.

This CDR3 reads CASSFQGRRHSYEQYF. The DNA for the CDR3 is TGCGCCAGCAGCTTCCAGGGCAGACGACACTCCTACGAGCAGTACTTC. The chain carries TRBV5-1 and TRBJ2-7, with D possibly TRBD1 on 5 matching bases. Trimming stripped 2 bases from V and 0 bases from J, with 15 bases between. The CDR3 totals 16 residues. Germline CDR1 reads SGHRS; CDR2 reads YFSETQ.

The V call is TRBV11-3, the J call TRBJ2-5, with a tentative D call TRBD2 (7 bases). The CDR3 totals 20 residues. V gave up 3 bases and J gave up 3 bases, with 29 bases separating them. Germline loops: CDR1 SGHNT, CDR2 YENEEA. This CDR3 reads CASSLGLRLREDGGEETQYF. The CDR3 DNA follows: TGTGCCAGCAGCTTGGGTCTCAGACTACGGGAGGACGGGGGCGAAGAGACCCAGTACTTC.

Written as DNA, the CDR3 is TGCGCCAGCAGCTTGGGAGACGAAGGATGGAGGACTGAAGCTTTCTTT. It encodes CASSLGDEGWRTEAFF. The chain links TRBV5-1 to TRBJ1-1; unclear D gene. CDR1 and CDR2 (germline): SGHRS, YFSETQ. The V end lost 0 bases, the J end lost 5 bases, and 17 bases lay between the germline ends. The CDR3 extends over 16 amino acids. The whole variable domain, remainder taken from reference TRBV5-1 and TRBJ1-1, is KAGVTQTPRYLIKTRGQQVTLSCSPISGHRSVSWYQQTPGQGLQFLFEYFSETQRNKGNFPGRFSGRQFSNSRSEMNVSTLELGDSALYLCASSLGDEGWRTEAFFGQGTRLTVV.

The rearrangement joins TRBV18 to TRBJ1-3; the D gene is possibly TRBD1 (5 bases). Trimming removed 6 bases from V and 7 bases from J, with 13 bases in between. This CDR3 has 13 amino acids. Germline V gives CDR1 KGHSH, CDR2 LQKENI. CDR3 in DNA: TGTGCCAGCTCCCGGGACCGGGGGAACACCATATATTTT. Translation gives CASSRDRGNTIYF.

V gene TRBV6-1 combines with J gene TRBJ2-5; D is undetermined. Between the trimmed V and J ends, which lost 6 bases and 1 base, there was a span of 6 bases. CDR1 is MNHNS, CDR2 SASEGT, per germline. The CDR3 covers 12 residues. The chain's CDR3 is CASRSLQETQYF. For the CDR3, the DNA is TGTGCCAGCAGATCCCTCCAAGAGACCCAGTACTTC.

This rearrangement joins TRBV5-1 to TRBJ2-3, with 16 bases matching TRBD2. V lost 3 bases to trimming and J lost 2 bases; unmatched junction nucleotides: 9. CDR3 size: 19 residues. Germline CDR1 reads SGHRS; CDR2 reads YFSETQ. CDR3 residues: CASSYGTSGRATPTDTQYF. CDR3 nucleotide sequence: TGCGCCAGCAGCTACGGGACTAGCGGGAGGGCAACGCCCACAGATACGCAGTATTTT.

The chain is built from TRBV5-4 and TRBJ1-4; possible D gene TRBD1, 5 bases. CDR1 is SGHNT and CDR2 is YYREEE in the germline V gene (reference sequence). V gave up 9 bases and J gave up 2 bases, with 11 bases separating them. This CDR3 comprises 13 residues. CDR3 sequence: CATSRGTNEKLFF. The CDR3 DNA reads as TGTGCCACCTCAAGGGGTACTAATGAAAAACTGTTTTTT.

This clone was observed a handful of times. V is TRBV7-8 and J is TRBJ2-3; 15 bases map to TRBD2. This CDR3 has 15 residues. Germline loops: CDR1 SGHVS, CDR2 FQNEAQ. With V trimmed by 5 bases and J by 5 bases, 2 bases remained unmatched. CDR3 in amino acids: CASSMGLAGGDTQYF. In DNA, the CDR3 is TGTGCCAGCAGCATGGGACTAGCGGGAGGAGATACGCAGTATTTT.

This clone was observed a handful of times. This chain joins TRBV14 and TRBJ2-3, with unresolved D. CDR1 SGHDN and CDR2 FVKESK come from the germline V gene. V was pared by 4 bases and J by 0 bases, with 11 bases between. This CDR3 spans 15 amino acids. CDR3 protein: CASSPCCGSTDTQYF. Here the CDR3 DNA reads TGTGCCAGCAGCCCCTGTTGCGGTAGCACAGATACGCAGTATTTT.

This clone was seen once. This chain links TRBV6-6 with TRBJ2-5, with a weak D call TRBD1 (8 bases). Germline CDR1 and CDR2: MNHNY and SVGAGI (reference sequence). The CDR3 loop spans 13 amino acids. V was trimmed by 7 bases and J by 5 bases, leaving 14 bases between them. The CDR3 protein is CASIKQGGETQYF. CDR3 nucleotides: TGTGCCAGCATCAAACAGGGGGGGGAGACCCAGTACTTC.

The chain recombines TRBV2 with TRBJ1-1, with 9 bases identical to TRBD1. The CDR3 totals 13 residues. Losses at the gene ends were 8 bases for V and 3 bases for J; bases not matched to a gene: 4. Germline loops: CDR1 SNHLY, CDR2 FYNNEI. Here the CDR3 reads CASGDREYTEAFF. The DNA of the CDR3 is TGTGCCAGCGGGGACAGGGAATACACTGAAGCTTTCTTT.

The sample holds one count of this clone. The CDR3 nucleotides read TGTGCCAGTAGGACTAGCGGCACAGATACGCAGTATTTT. Its protein product is CASRTSGTDTQYF. This chain connects TRBV19 to TRBJ2-3; 8 bases map to TRBD2. Germline assignment: CDR1 LNHDA and CDR2 SQIVND (reference sequence). The length of the CDR3 is 13 residues. V was clipped by 6 bases and J by 1 base; unmatched bases: 0.

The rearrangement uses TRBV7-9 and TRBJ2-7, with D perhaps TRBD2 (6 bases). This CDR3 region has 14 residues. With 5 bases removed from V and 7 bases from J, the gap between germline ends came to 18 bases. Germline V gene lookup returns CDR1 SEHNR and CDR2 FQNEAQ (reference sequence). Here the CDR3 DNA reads TGTGCCAGCAGCCCAGGCGGGCCCGCGGGGGAGCAGTACTTC. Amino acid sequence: CASSPGGPAGEQYF.

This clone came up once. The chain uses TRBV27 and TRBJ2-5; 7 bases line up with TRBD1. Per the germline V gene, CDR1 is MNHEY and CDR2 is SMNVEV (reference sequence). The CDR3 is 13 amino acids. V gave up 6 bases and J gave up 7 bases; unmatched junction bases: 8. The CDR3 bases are TGTGCCAGCAGGAACTCAGGGGGAGCGACCCAGTACTTC. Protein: CASRNSGGATQYF.